Each of the 7 T cell receptor beta chains below was sequenced from the same sample in a study of cytomegalovirus exposure and HLA in healthy donors. PCR primers comprised 60 Vbeta and 13 Jbeta primers. Only in-frame clones appear in the TCRdb table, and some are missing; sequencing was by immunoSEQ multiplex PCR. The table includes about 170,000 clones, over 70% detected once. The sample consisted of PBMCs. Every receptor here comes from a female donor in good health and CMV-seronegative.

Concerning this clone: This sample also contains other DNA sequences that code for the same CDR3. This chain joins TRBV6-5 and TRBJ1-1, with a possible D match to TRBD1 (5 bases). This CDR3 spans 13 amino acids. Germline loops: CDR1 MNHEY, CDR2 SVGAGI. Trimming shortened V by 2 bases and J by 2 bases, and 6 bases separated the two germline ends. CDR3 sequence: CASSYQGNTEAFF. The CDR3 DNA sequence: TGTGCCAGCAGTTACCAGGGAAACACTGAAGCTTTCTTT.

J is TRBJ1-5 and V is TRBV19; D gene unclear. The CDR3 spans 15 residues. The germline gives CDR1 LNHDA, CDR2 SQIVND (reference sequence). V was pared by 3 bases and J by 0 bases, with 9 bases between. The CDR3 spells CASSIMSDSNQPQHF. Here the CDR3 DNA reads TGTGCCAGTAGTATTATGTCAGATAGCAATCAGCCCCAGCATTTT.

This clone has a handful of counts. The V call is TRBV19, the J call TRBJ1-2, with 7 bases identical to TRBD1. The germline gives CDR1 LNHDA, CDR2 SQIVND (reference sequence). The CDR3 is 16 residues long. The J segment lost 7 bases and the V segment lost 5 bases, leaving 16 bases of the junction unmatched. Here the CDR3 DNA reads TGTGCCAGTAGTGCCACTCACAGGGGCCGGGTTGGTGGCTACACCTTC. Protein product: CASSATHRGRVGGYTF.

The chain combines TRBV7-9 with TRBJ1-2; a possible D gene is TRBD1 (6 bases). The CDR3 is 14 residues long. With 3 bases removed from V and 5 bases from J, the gap between germline ends came to 13 bases. Per the germline V gene, CDR1 is SEHNR and CDR2 is FQNEAQ (reference sequence). This CDR3 reads CASSLWDTSYGYTF. CDR3 coding DNA: TGTGCCAGCAGCTTGTGGGACACCTCGTATGGCTACACCTTC.

This sequence joins TRBV28 and TRBJ1-5; D unresolved. Germline V gene sequence: CDR1 MDHEN, CDR2 SYDVKM. Trimming removed 11 bases from V and 0 bases from J, with 14 bases in between. There are 14 residues in the CDR3. The CDR3 DNA reads TGTGCCGCCGCGAGGGTTTATAGCAATCAGCCCCAGCATTTT. Protein: CAAARVYSNQPQHF.

J is TRBJ1-2 and V is TRBV28; D call uncertain. The CDR3 runs to 16 residues. V was shortened by 1 base and J by 4 bases, with 16 bases between the two germline ends. Germline V gives CDR1 MDHEN, CDR2 SYDVKM. CDR3 DNA sequence: TGTGCCAGCAGTTTATACACGACACGGGAGGCCTATGGCTACACCTTC. Its translation: CASSLYTTREAYGYTF.

This clone was counted only a few times. The chain couples TRBV7-2 to TRBJ2-5; 10 bases are shared with TRBD2. The V and J ends lost 4 bases and 2 bases, in that order; junction bases with no gene match: 4. The CDR3 totals 15 residues. The germline CDR1 and CDR2 sequences are SGHTA and FQGNSA. CDR3 loop: CASSSSGGPQETQYF. CDR3 sequence (DNA): TGTGCCAGCAGCTCTAGCGGGGGCCCTCAAGAGACCCAGTACTTC.